This T cell receptor (beta chain) derives from a study of response to subunit inactivated influenza vaccine. Findings and limits, study-wide: The authors proposed limited new T cell recruitment per seasonal influenza vaccination.

This clonotype appeared a few times. The antigen remains unidentified. V was trimmed by 2 bases and J by 0 bases, leaving 11 bases between them. Germline V gene lookup returns CDR1 LNHDA and CDR2 SQIVND (reference sequence). This CDR3 has 16 residues. One entry per CDR3 protein results from TCRdb running MiXCR on the RT-PCR reads. The table records 450,000 to 600,000 distinct CDR3 sequences, approximately 7.6% of them present only once. The clonotype originates from a man aged 50 to 69 who received an inactivated influenza vaccine. The gene calls are TRBV19 and TRBJ2-1; D may be TRBD1 (5 bases). Sample: PBMCs from blood, taken less than 30 months after vaccination. The CDR3 DNA reads TGTGCCAGTAGTATATATGTGGGGCTCTCCTACAATGAGCAGTTCTTC. As protein: CASSIYVGLSYNEQFF.